Listed here are 19 T cell receptor beta chains from one sample, sequenced in a study of T cell clusters in autoimmune cytopenias. TRB rearrangements were amplified by touch-down multiplex PCR with mixed TRB-A/B primers. From its re-call of the multiplex PCR reads, TCRdb lists each CDR3 protein once, without DNA. The listing contains about 6,000 distinct CDR3 sequences. TRB was amplified from roughly 0.25 ug of peripheral blood genomic DNA per sample. Material for sequencing was peripheral blood. All receptors come from a human donor with an autoimmune cytopenia or autoimmune hepatitis (not recorded which).

This chain connects TRBV11-3 to TRBJ2-5; TCRdb selects TRBD1, and the lack of DNA leaves this call unchecked. In germline, CDR1 is SGHNT, CDR2 YENEEA. The CDR3 covers 14 residues. Here the CDR3 reads CASSLGGGAETQYF.

The chain links TRBV19 to TRBJ1-3. Germline CDR1 and CDR2: LNHDA and SQIVND (reference sequence). The CDR3 contains 12 residues. The CDR3 spells CAAGAFGNTIYF.

The chain joins TRBV28 to TRBJ1-1; TCRdb reports TRBD1, a call that lacks DNA to check it against. The CDR3 covers 14 residues. Germline V lookup: CDR1 MDHEN, CDR2 SYDVKM. CDR3 amino acids: CASRYGTHGAEAFF.

This clonotype is labeled medium-sized based on frequency. The CDR3 sequence is CAWVPGTGTYEQYF. J is TRBJ2-7 and V is TRBV30; TCRdb picks TRBD1, but there is no DNA to check that call. The CDR3 consists of 14 residues. Germline CDR1 reads GTSNPN; CDR2 reads SVGIG (reference sequence).

By frequency, this clonotype registers medium-sized. The rearrangement uses TRBV11-3 and TRBJ1-2. Germline CDR1 SGHNT, CDR2 YENEEA. The CDR3 length is 13 residues. CDR3 region: CASSGGLDYGYTF.

This clonotype is labeled medium-sized based on frequency. The chain uses TRBV19 and TRBJ2-1; TCRdb's assignment of TRBD1 cannot be checked, as there is no DNA. The CDR3 consists of 14 residues. The germline CDR1 and CDR2 sequences are LNHDA and SQIVND (reference sequence). The CDR3 is CASSVERGRNEQFF.

The V gene is TRBV6-2 or TRBV6-3, the J gene TRBJ1-1; no DNA is available, so the TRBD1 call from TCRdb remains unchecked. The CDR3 is 15 residues long. Looked up from germline, CDR1 is MNHEY and CDR2 is SVGEGT. The CDR3: CASSDEGRGGTEAFF.

This clonotype shows up as medium-sized by frequency. The V gene is TRBV6-5, the J gene TRBJ2-3; with no DNA, the TCRdb D assignment of TRBD1 cannot be verified. Germline CDR1 reads MNHEY; CDR2 reads SVGAGI. The CDR3 is 16 amino acids. This chain's CDR3 is CASSEAWGLGTDTQYF.

This clonotype is identified as medium-sized from frequency. This chain joins TRBV19 and TRBJ2-5. CDR3 length: 13 amino acids. Germline V gene data show CDR1 as LNHDA and CDR2 as SQIVND (reference sequence). CDR3 residues: CASRSLLEETQYF.

The chain couples TRBV20-1 to TRBJ2-3; TCRdb indicates TRBD2, and absent DNA this call remains unverified. The CDR3 runs to 14 residues. Germline V gene lookup returns CDR1 DFQATT and CDR2 SNEGSKA (reference sequence). CDR3 sequence: CSATYGGALDTQYF.

The chain is built from TRBV6-1 and TRBJ2-1; TCRdb names TRBD1, which stays unverified in the absence of DNA. Germline CDR1 MNHNS, CDR2 SASEGT. The CDR3 spans 15 residues. CDR3 loop: CASSEDGGGRNEQFF.

Judged by frequency, this clonotype is medium-sized (0.01 to 0.1%). The chain is built from TRBV19 and TRBJ2-1; TCRdb gives TRBD2 as the D gene, but with no DNA this cannot be confirmed. CDR1 is LNHDA, CDR2 SQIVND, per germline (reference sequence). CDR3 length: 13 amino acids. The CDR3 is CASSLGLLDEQFF. The full variable domain, its missing parts supplied by reference TRBV19 and TRBJ2-1, is DGGITQSPKYLFRKEGQNVTLSCEQNLNHDAMYWYRQDPGQGLRLIYYSQIVNDFQKGDIAEGYSVSREKKESFPLTVTSAQKNPTAFYLCASSLGLLDEQFFGPGTRLTVL.

V gene TRBV7-9 combines with J gene TRBJ2-5; TCRdb gives TRBD2 as the D gene, but with no DNA this cannot be confirmed. This CDR3 comprises 15 residues. Germline V gives CDR1 SEHNR, CDR2 FQNEAQ (reference sequence). CDR3 region: CASSQGLAGQETQYF.

The CDR3: CASSLVADSYNEQFF. The gene calls are TRBV7-9 and TRBJ2-1; checking the TCRdb D call of TRBD2 is not possible without DNA. There are 15 residues in the CDR3. The germline V gene encodes CDR1 SEHNR and CDR2 FQNEAQ (reference sequence). The complete variable domain, with remaining parts taken from reference TRBV7-9 and TRBJ2-1, reads DTGVSQNPRHKITKRGQNVTFRCDPISEHNRLYWYRQTLGQGPEFLTYFQNEAQLEKSRLLSDRFSAERPKGSFSTLEIQRTEQGDSAMYLCASSLVADSYNEQFFGPGTRLTVL.

The gene calls are TRBV6-5 and TRBJ2-3; TCRdb proposes TRBD1, but this gene call is untestable without DNA. The germline CDR1 and CDR2 sequences are MNHEY and SVGAGI. There are 16 residues in the CDR3. CDR3 amino acids: CASSEAVGGRTDTQYF.

The V and J genes are TRBV7-2 and TRBJ2-1. In germline, CDR1 is SGHTA, CDR2 FQGNSA. CDR3 size: 12 residues. CDR3 residues: CASSLGYNEQFF.

Considering frequency, this clonotype is medium-sized (0.01 to 0.1%). CDR3 sequence reads: CAWSGGSGPEAYEQYF. The V call is TRBV30, the J call TRBJ2-7; checking the TCRdb D call of TRBD2 is not possible without DNA. The germline CDR1 and CDR2 sequences are GTSNPN and SVGIG (reference sequence). The CDR3 totals 16 residues.

This clonotype is called medium-sized based on its frequency. The rearrangement joins TRBV6-5 to TRBJ2-2. The germline V gene has CDR1 MNHEY and CDR2 SVGAGI. The CDR3 runs 13 residues. Here the CDR3 reads CASSPTESGELFF.

This chain connects TRBV27 to TRBJ1-5; absent DNA, TCRdb's TRBD1 call cannot be checked. This CDR3 comprises 13 residues. CDR1 is MNHEY, CDR2 SMNVEV, per germline (reference sequence). The chain's CDR3 is CASSGTGYQPQHF.